The 14 T cell receptor beta chains reported below all come from one sample, sequenced in a study of long-term antiretroviral therapy in people with HIV. The assay used was immunoSEQ (version v3.0), run at survey level. Only in-frame clones appear in the TCRdb table, and some are missing; sequencing was by immunoSEQ multiplex PCR. Seen here are about 20,000 clones, over 80% observed once, and the top ten hold around 9%. Specimen: unsorted PBMCs, collected 1.2 years after starting antiretroviral therapy. The receptors were gathered from a woman in her 40s with HIV.

The V gene is TRBV5-1, the J gene TRBJ2-2; TRBD2 is a possible D gene (5 bases). The ends were cut back, 1 base at V and 1 base at J, with 11 bases in the middle. The CDR3 is 16 residues long. Per the germline V gene, CDR1 is SGHRS and CDR2 is YFSETQ. As DNA, the CDR3 is TGCGCCAGCAGCTTGCGGGGTAGCGAGAACACCGGGGAGCTGTTTTTT. Its translation: CASSLRGSENTGELFF.

This chain joins TRBV15 and TRBJ2-4, with D perhaps matching TRBD1 (6 bases). Per germline, CDR1 LNHNV and CDR2 YYDKDF (reference sequence). V lost 3 bases, J lost 5 bases, and 11 bases lay in between. The CDR3 spans 14 residues. The CDR3 region has the DNA TGTGCCACCAGCAGGGTACAGGGACAAAACATTCAGTACTTC. Protein: CATSRVQGQNIQYF.

The CDR3: CASSLWPPGQGNYGYTF. The DNA for the CDR3 is TGTGCCAGCAGTTTATGGCCGCCGGGACAGGGAAACTATGGCTACACCTTC. The rearrangement joins TRBV27 to TRBJ1-2, with 9 bases fitting TRBD1. The germline V gene encodes CDR1 MNHEY and CDR2 SMNVEV (reference sequence). V was clipped by 1 base and J by 2 bases; unmatched bases: 8. The CDR3 sequence is 17 residues long.

This clone came up once. This chain uses TRBV15 with TRBJ2-7; 12 nucleotides line up with TRBD1. The CDR3 has 15 residues. Germline V gives CDR1 LNHNV, CDR2 YYDKDF (reference sequence). V shed 1 base, J shed 4 bases, and the junction held 2 bases outside the gene matches. In DNA, the CDR3 is TGTGCCACCAGCAGAGTGGGACAGGGGGCTTACGAGCAGTACTTC. The encoded protein is CATSRVGQGAYEQYF.

The chain combines TRBV7-2 with TRBJ2-7; D unclear. Deletions cut 5 bases from V and 5 bases from J, with 7 bases between. The CDR3 loop spans 11 amino acids. Germline CDR1 and CDR2: SGHTA and FQGNSA. In DNA, the CDR3 is TGTGCCAGCAGCCCCCGGGACGAGCAGTACTTC. Amino acids: CASSPRDEQYF.

The V gene is TRBV18, the J gene TRBJ1-5, with TRBD1 identical over 8 bases. With 3 bases clipped from V and 2 bases from J, the junction kept 6 bases outside the gene matches. This CDR3 has 16 residues. Germline V CDR1 and CDR2: KGHSH, LQKENI. The CDR3 sequence is CASSPPGQEGNQPQHF. The CDR3 coding sequence is TGTGCCAGCTCACCTCCGGGACAGGAAGGCAATCAGCCCCAGCATTTT.

V gene TRBV5-1 combines with J gene TRBJ2-2; no clear D. V lost 4 bases and J lost 0, with 13 bases in between. Germline CDR1 SGHRS, CDR2 YFSETQ. The CDR3 contains 16 residues. The CDR3 loop is CASSPGTPSNTGELFF. CDR3 DNA sequence: TGCGCCAGCAGCCCCGGAACACCCTCGAACACCGGGGAGCTGTTTTTT.

The CDR3 loop is CASVMGETQYF. In DNA form, the CDR3 reads TGTGCCAGCGTAATGGGTGAGACCCAGTACTTC. The rearrangement joins TRBV5-5 to TRBJ2-5; D not certain. The CDR3 has 11 amino acids. V was trimmed by 7 bases and J by 5 bases, leaving 9 bases between them. The germline gives CDR1 SGHKS, CDR2 YYEKEE (reference sequence).

J is TRBJ2-3 and V is TRBV10-3; 12 bases fit TRBD2. In germline, CDR1 is ENHRY, CDR2 SYGVKD. The CDR3 has 17 residues. Trimming cost V 3 bases and J 11 bases; bases outside gene matches: 15. CDR3 sequence (DNA): TGTGCCATCAGTGATTTTGGACTAGCGGGGACAACAAGGGTGCAGTATTTT. This sequence encodes CAISDFGLAGTTRVQYF.

This chain connects TRBV18 to TRBJ1-3; D not certain. The V and J ends lost 6 bases and 4 bases respectively, with 10 bases between them. Germline V gene data show CDR1 as KGHSH and CDR2 as LQKENI. The CDR3 runs 13 residues. CDR3 DNA sequence: TGTGCCAGCTCGGGGTCCGAAGGAAACACCATATATTTT. Protein product: CASSGSEGNTIYF.

The genes are TRBV28 and TRBJ1-1, with D possibly matching TRBD1 (6 bases). The germline gives CDR1 MDHEN, CDR2 SYDVKM. This CDR3 region has 13 residues. V lost 9 bases and J 6 bases, leaving 17 bases between the germline ends. CDR3 bases: TGTGCCAGTTCCCTCCAGGGGCCACCTGAAGCTTTCTTT. Its translation is CASSLQGPPEAFF.

The rearrangement joins TRBV27 to TRBJ1-5; a weak D match, TRBD1 (5 bases). This CDR3 region has 13 residues. Trimming left V 8 bases short and J 5 bases short, with 13 bases between. From germline, CDR1 is MNHEY and CDR2 SMNVEV (reference sequence). The CDR3: CASGHSGDQPQHF. Written as DNA, the CDR3 is TGTGCCAGCGGTCATTCGGGGGATCAGCCCCAGCATTTT.

The chain couples TRBV10-3 to TRBJ2-7; D is unresolved. There are 12 residues in the CDR3. The V and J ends lost 8 bases and 1 base respectively, with 9 bases between them. The germline CDR1 and CDR2 sequences are ENHRY and SYGVKD. The CDR3 region has the DNA TGTGCCATCTCCACAGCGTCCTACGAGCAGTACTTC. Its translation: CAISTASYEQYF.

This clone appeared a few times. The genes are TRBV6-1 and TRBJ1-5, with a tentative D call TRBD1 (5 bases). CDR1 is MNHNS, CDR2 SASEGT, per germline. The ends were cut back, 5 bases at V and 3 bases at J, with 14 bases in the middle. This CDR3 is built from 15 residues. In nucleotides, the CDR3 is TGTGCCAGCAGTCACAGTCGTGGGACCAATCAGCCCCAGCATTTT. Its translation: CASSHSRGTNQPQHF.